The 5 T cell receptor beta chains below were found in one sample sequenced in a study of read filtering for tumor transcriptome and immune sequencing. The library was built from around 380 ng RNA with molecular barcoded adaptors for alpha/delta and beta/gamma chains. One entry per CDR3 protein results from TCRdb running MiXCR on the reads. The sample includes around 50,000 distinct CDR3 sequences, about 20% of them seen just once. The sample taken for sequencing was a population of CD138-negative cells sorted from bone marrow. The receptors here all came from a donor aged 40 or older with multiple myeloma.

As regards this clonotype: This sequence may be a read error, since a much larger clone differs from it by one base. This CDR3 fails to terminate in the conserved phenylalanine or tryptophan, so it likely reflects a read error. V usage is TRBV25-1 and J usage is TRBJ2-2, with D tentatively TRBD1 (6 bases). This CDR3 spans 17 amino acids. Trimming stripped 10 bases from V and 0 bases from J, with 21 bases between. The V gene's germline CDR1 is MGHDK and CDR2 SYGVNS. The CDR3 region is CAIRPLGNRANTGELFY. The CDR3 DNA sequence: TGTGCCATTCGACCCCTCGGGAACAGGGCGAACACCGGGGAGCTGTTTTAT.

This clonotype appeared many times. The chain uses TRBV29-1 and TRBJ2-3; maybe TRBD1 (6 bases). Trimming cost V 3 bases and J 0 bases, with 10 bases left between them. CDR1 is SQVTM, CDR2 ANQGSEA, per germline. The CDR3 sequence is 14 residues long. The CDR3 nucleotides read TGCAGCGTTGATGGGGGCTCCAGCACAGATACGCAGTATTTT. Protein product: CSVDGGSSTDTQYF.

This clonotype was found many times. This chain joins TRBV6-1 and TRBJ2-6; the match to TRBD1 covers 8 bases. The J segment lost 0 bases and the V segment lost 10 bases, leaving 5 bases of the junction unmatched. The CDR3 is 15 residues long. CDR1 is MNHNS and CDR2 is SASEGT in the germline V gene. The CDR3 DNA reads as TGTGCCACCGGGACAGGAGGCTCTGGGGCCAACGTCCTGACTTTC. It specifies CATGTGGSGANVLTF.

To note about this clonotype: Given a much more abundant clone one base away, this may be a read error. The chain links TRBV10-3 to TRBJ2-5; D tentatively reads TRBD1 or TRBD2 (6 bases each). This CDR3 has 13 residues. The V and J ends lost 7 bases and 4 bases respectively, with 13 bases between them. In germline, CDR1 is ENHRY, CDR2 SYGVKD. The CDR3 region is CAITGARVETQYF. Here the CDR3 DNA reads TGTGCCATCACGGGGGCGCGGGTAGAGACCCAGTACTTC.

In this sample, this clonotype turned up a few times. This chain links TRBV20-1 with TRBJ1-5; D is ambiguous. Deletions cut 3 bases from V and 8 bases from J, with 11 bases between. In germline, CDR1 is DFQATT, CDR2 SNEGSKA (reference sequence). The CDR3 sequence is 12 residues long. The CDR3 loop reads CSAREALKPQHF. The CDR3, as DNA: TGCAGTGCTAGGGAAGCGCTGAAGCCCCAGCATTTT.